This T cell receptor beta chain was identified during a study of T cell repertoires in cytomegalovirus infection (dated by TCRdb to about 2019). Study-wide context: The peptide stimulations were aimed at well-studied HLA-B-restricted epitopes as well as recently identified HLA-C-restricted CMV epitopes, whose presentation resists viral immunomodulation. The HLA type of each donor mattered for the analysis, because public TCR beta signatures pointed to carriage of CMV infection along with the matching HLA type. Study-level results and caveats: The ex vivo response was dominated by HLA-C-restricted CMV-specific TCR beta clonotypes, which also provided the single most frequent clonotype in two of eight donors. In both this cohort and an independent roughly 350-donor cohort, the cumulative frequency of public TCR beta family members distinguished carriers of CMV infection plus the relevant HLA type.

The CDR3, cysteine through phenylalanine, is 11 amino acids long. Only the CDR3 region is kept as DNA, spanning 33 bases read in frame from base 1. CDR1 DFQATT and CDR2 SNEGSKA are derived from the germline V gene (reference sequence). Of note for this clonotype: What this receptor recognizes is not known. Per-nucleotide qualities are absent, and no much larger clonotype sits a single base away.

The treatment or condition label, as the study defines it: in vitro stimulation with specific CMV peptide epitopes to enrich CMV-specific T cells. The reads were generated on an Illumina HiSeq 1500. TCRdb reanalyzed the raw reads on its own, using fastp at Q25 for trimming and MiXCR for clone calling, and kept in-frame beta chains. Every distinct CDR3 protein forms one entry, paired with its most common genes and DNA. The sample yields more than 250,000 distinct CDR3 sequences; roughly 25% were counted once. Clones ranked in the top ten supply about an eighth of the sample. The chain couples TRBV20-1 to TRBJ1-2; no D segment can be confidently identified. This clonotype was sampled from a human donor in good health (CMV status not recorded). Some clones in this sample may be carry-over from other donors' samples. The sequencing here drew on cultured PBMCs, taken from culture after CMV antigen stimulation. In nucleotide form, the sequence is TGCAGCATTTCAGCTAACTATGGCTACACCTTC. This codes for CSISANYGYTF.